Listed here is a single TCR beta chain. An end of the junction does not agree with germline; a read error may underlie this. This sample is drawn from a study of OX40 agonist ivuxolimab in advanced cancers. The germline V gene has CDR1 GTSNPN and CDR2 SVGIG (reference sequence). CDR3 length equals 11 residues. Repertoires were generated with immunoSEQ multiplex PCR, while TCRdb's copy carries only in-frame clones and drops some. The table lists around 86,000 clones, about nine tenths of them singletons. The rearrangement uses TRBV30 and TRBJ2-1; 10 positions match TRBD1. Source: CD4+ or CD8+ T cells sorted from blood, taken in a trial of the OX40 agonist ivuxolimab. The receptor was isolated from an adult with an advanced solid tumor such as melanoma, head and neck, liver or kidney cancer. DNA for the CDR3: TGTGCCTGGAGTGTACTTGGACAGGGGGTCTTC. Encoded protein: CAWSVLGQGVF.